Below, 15 T cell receptor beta chains from the same sample are listed, as sequenced in a study of technical replicates of blood from several donors. Clones were read by immunoSEQ multiplex PCR, and TCRdb kept only the in-frame ones, dropping some. The repertoire consists of some 48,000 clones, with roughly 95% occurring once and the leading ten covering 0.3% to 0.4%. Input material: T cells isolated from PBMCs. Every receptor here comes from a human donor in good health.

This clone was recorded a few times. The chain combines TRBV10-1 with TRBJ1-3; D ambiguous. Germline V gene lookup returns CDR1 WNHNN and CDR2 SYGVQD (reference sequence). V shed 3 bases and J shed 4 bases, with 10 bases lying between them. The CDR3 extends over 14 amino acids. CDR3: CASSDGGPGNTIYF. The CDR3 DNA reads as TGCGCCAGCAGTGATGGAGGACCCGGAAACACCATATATTTT.

The chain couples TRBV30 to TRBJ2-1, with TRBD2 as a possible D gene (6 bases). V lost 4 bases to trimming and J lost 0 bases, with 10 bases between them. CDR1 is GTSNPN and CDR2 is SVGIG in the germline V gene (reference sequence). This CDR3 spans 14 amino acids. As DNA, the CDR3 is TGTGCCTGGAAGGGAGGAACCTCCTACAATGAGCAGTTCTTC. Amino acids: CAWKGGTSYNEQFF.

The chain carries TRBV6-5 and TRBJ2-3, with 12 bases lining up with TRBD2. Germline V gene data show CDR1 as MNHEY and CDR2 as SVGAGI. The CDR3 is 15 residues long. The V and J ends lost 0 bases and 5 bases, in that order; junction bases with no gene match: 0. For the CDR3, the DNA is TGTGCCAGCAGTTACTCACTAGCGGGGGGAGATACGCAGTATTTT. Translated: CASSYSLAGGDTQYF.

In DNA form, the CDR3 reads TGTGCCAGCAGCTTGGGACAGGACTACGAGCAGTACTTC. This encodes CASSLGQDYEQYF. The chain couples TRBV7-9 to TRBJ2-7; 8 bases map to TRBD1. J gave up 3 bases and V 3 bases, and 1 base lay outside the gene matches. This CDR3 is built from 13 residues. From germline, CDR1 is SEHNR and CDR2 FQNEAQ (reference sequence).

V is TRBV4-3 and J is TRBJ2-5; the match to TRBD2 covers 7 bases. Germline CDR1 LGHNA, CDR2 YSLEER. CDR3 length equals 17 residues. The V and J ends lost 0 bases and 0 bases, in that order; junction bases with no gene match: 7. This CDR3 is CASSQDGGLVYQETQYF. The DNA of the CDR3 is TGCGCCAGCAGCCAAGATGGAGGACTAGTGTACCAAGAGACCCAGTACTTC.

The chain links TRBV5-4 to TRBJ2-7; 11 nucleotides align to TRBD2. Per germline, CDR1 SGHNT and CDR2 YYREEE (reference sequence). The J segment lost 2 bases and the V segment lost 4 bases, leaving 5 bases of the junction unmatched. This CDR3 is 15 amino acids long. CDR3 in amino acids: CASSLGLAAPYEQYF. CDR3 DNA: TGTGCCAGCAGCCTGGGACTAGCGGCTCCCTACGAGCAGTACTTC.

As regards this clone: A read error may account for a junction end that differs from germline. The V call is TRBV7-7, the J call TRBJ2-2; the D gene is possibly TRBD2 (6 bases). Germline assignment: CDR1 SSHAT and CDR2 FNYEAQ (reference sequence). The CDR3 length is 16 residues. The CDR3 loop is CASSTSAGLGSGELFF. The CDR3 DNA follows: TGTGCTAGCAGCACATCCGCGGGGTTGGGTTCCGGGGAGCTGTTTTTT.

This chain links TRBV4-2 with TRBJ2-3; no definite D call. This CDR3 has 16 residues. V lost 1 base, J lost 0 bases, and 11 bases lay in between. Germline CDR1 is LGHNA and CDR2 is YNFKEQ. The DNA of the CDR3 is TGTGCCAGCAGCCAAGTCCGAGACTCCAGCACAGATACGCAGTATTTT. It translates to CASSQVRDSSTDTQYF.

The CDR3 region is CATWTGPSTGYTF. CDR3 coding DNA: TGTGCCACTTGGACTGGACCTTCTACGGGCTACACCTTC. The chain is built from TRBV27 and TRBJ1-2; D ambiguous. There are 13 residues in the CDR3. Germline lookup yields CDR1 MNHEY and CDR2 SMNVEV (reference sequence). The V end was cut by 10 bases, the J end by 8 bases, with 20 bases between.

This clone was seen only once. V usage is TRBV5-1 and J usage is TRBJ1-1, with D perhaps TRBD1 (5 bases). Trimming took off 0 bases at V and 5 bases at J, with 11 bases between the two ends. Germline CDR1 SGHRS, CDR2 YFSETQ. The CDR3 extends over 14 amino acids. CDR3 nucleotides: TGCGCCAGCAGCTTGGAACCAGGGCGAACTGAAGCTTTCTTT. Translating it yields CASSLEPGRTEAFF.

This sequence joins TRBV9 and TRBJ2-2; no definite D call. Germline V gives CDR1 SGDLS, CDR2 YYNGEE. The V gene lost 1 base and the J gene lost 7 bases, with 5 bases spanning the gap. The CDR3 contains 12 residues. The CDR3 coding sequence is TGTGCCAGCAGCGTATTCAACGGGGAGCTGTTTTTT. Its protein is CASSVFNGELFF.

This chain joins TRBV29-1 and TRBJ2-7; TRBD2 matches at 12 bases. This CDR3 comprises 15 residues. Per the germline V gene, CDR1 is SQVTM and CDR2 is ANQGSEA. V shed 4 bases, J shed 7 bases, and the junction held 11 bases outside the gene matches. CDR3 nucleotides: TGCAGCGTTGTACCTAGCGGGAGGGCCTATGGAGAGCAGTACTTC. Protein: CSVVPSGRAYGEQYF.

The chain is built from TRBV28 and TRBJ2-7, with TRBD1 matching over 9 bases. V dropped 3 bases and J dropped 5; count of bases not matched to a gene: 23. Germline loops: CDR1 MDHEN, CDR2 SYDVKM. This CDR3 has 20 amino acids. CDR3: CASSFPLARTGGGSRNEQYF. The CDR3 DNA reads as TGTGCCAGCAGTTTCCCCCTCGCAAGAACAGGGGGCGGAAGTAGGAACGAGCAGTACTTC. The full variable domain, completed using reference TRBV28 and TRBJ2-7, is DVKVTQSSRYLVKRTGEKVFLECVQDMDHENMFWYRQDPGLGLRLIYFSYDVKMKEKGDIPEGYSVSREKKERFSLILESASTNQTSMYLCASSFPLARTGGGSRNEQYFGPGTRLTVT.

The gene calls are TRBV6-5 and TRBJ1-1; 7 nucleotides align to TRBD1. With 2 bases clipped from V and 1 base from J, the junction kept 4 bases outside the gene matches. The CDR3 consists of 15 residues. Germline CDR1 and CDR2: MNHEY and SVGAGI. This CDR3 is CASSYSYRGNTEAFF. CDR3 bases: TGTGCCAGCAGTTACAGCTACAGGGGGAACACTGAAGCTTTCTTT.

The chain carries TRBV27 and TRBJ1-4; D is unclear. There are 11 residues in the CDR3. The V end lost 5 bases, the J end lost 8 bases, and 6 bases lay between the germline ends. The germline CDR1 and CDR2 sequences are MNHEY and SMNVEV (reference sequence). DNA for the CDR3: TGTGCCAGCAGTCCGGGGGAAAAACTGTTTTTT. It encodes CASSPGEKLFF.